This record covers a single TCR beta chain. No antigen is known for it. Germline V gene data show CDR1 as SGHNT and CDR2 as YYREEE (reference sequence). The CDR3 runs to 14 residues. This entry comes from a study of monozygotic twins with inflammatory bowel disease. Study-level points and caveats: By inverse Simpson index, TCRbeta diversity was lower in IBD patients than in healthy co-twins.

From the 5' RACE reads, TCRdb lists one entry per CDR3 protein and no DNA. The listing records under 150,000 distinct CDR3 sequences. The gene calls are TRBV5-4 and TRBJ1-3; with no DNA, the TCRdb D assignment of TRBD1 cannot be verified. The sample taken for sequencing was blood. This TCR derives from a human donor with ulcerative colitis or Crohn's disease, or a healthy co-twin of an affected twin (not recorded which). This CDR3 reads CASSSQGRGNTIYF.